One and the same sample provided the 9 T cell receptor beta chains below, sequenced in a study of blood T cell repertoires in COVID-19. Using immunoSEQ multiplex PCR, the repertoire was profiled, and TCRdb retains in-frame clones only, with some absent. This table has 270,000 or so clones, roughly 79% appearing once. What was sequenced was peripheral blood. The origin of the receptors is an older woman with active or convalescent COVID-19.

This rearrangement joins TRBV28 to TRBJ1-4; D is possibly TRBD1 (6 bases). This CDR3 has 15 residues. The V gene's germline CDR1 is MDHEN and CDR2 SYDVKM. V gave up 6 bases and J gave up 4 bases, with 15 bases separating them. The DNA for the CDR3 is TGTGCCAGCAGCCCAACAGGGCGCTATAATGAAAAACTGTTTTTT. It specifies CASSPTGRYNEKLFF. The full variable domain, with the rest looked up from reference TRBV28 and TRBJ1-4, is DVKVTQSSRYLVKRTGEKVFLECVQDMDHENMFWYRQDPGLGLRLIYFSYDVKMKEKGDIPEGYSVSREKKERFSLILESASTNQTSMYLCASSPTGRYNEKLFFGSGTQLSVL.

The CDR3 DNA sequence: TGTGCCAGCAGTGAAGCGCAGGGTGTCCTTCAGGGTGGCTACACCTTC. This encodes CASSEAQGVLQGGYTF. V and J are TRBV2 and TRBJ1-2, with D perhaps matching TRBD1 (5 bases). This CDR3 is 16 amino acids long. Germline V gives CDR1 SNHLY, CDR2 FYNNEI. Trimming removed 0 bases from V and 7 bases from J, with 18 bases in between.

The chain links TRBV19 to TRBJ1-1; D is undetermined. Germline CDR1 is LNHDA and CDR2 is SQIVND (reference sequence). The V end lost 3 bases, the J end lost 1 base, and 9 bases lay between the germline ends. The CDR3 totals 14 residues. The CDR3 is CASSILSRNTEAFF. The CDR3 DNA sequence: TGTGCCAGTAGTATTCTTTCCAGGAACACTGAAGCTTTCTTT.

The J gene is TRBJ1-1, the V gene TRBV19; D unresolved. Trimming removed 4 bases at V and 0 bases at J, with 12 bases between. The CDR3 loop spans 15 amino acids. Germline CDR1 LNHDA, CDR2 SQIVND (reference sequence). CDR3 in DNA: TGTGCCAGTAGTAGTCAGGTTAGAATGAACACTGAAGCTTTCTTT. It encodes CASSSQVRMNTEAFF.

The chain carries TRBV7-2 and TRBJ2-1; 7 positions agree with TRBD2. Germline CDR1 is SGHTA and CDR2 is FQGNSA. V gave up 7 bases and J gave up 5 bases; unmatched junction bases: 11. This CDR3 comprises 15 residues. The CDR3: CASTKIWAGDNEQFF. DNA of the CDR3: TGTGCCAGCACTAAAATATGGGCGGGGGACAATGAGCAGTTCTTC.

The rearrangement joins TRBV2 to TRBJ2-2; 10 nucleotides agree with TRBD1. V gave up 9 bases and J gave up 7 bases; unmatched junction bases: 8. The CDR3 extends over 14 amino acids. The germline V gene has CDR1 SNHLY and CDR2 FYNNEI. CDR3 loop: CASSRDRGYGELFF. DNA for the CDR3: TGTGCCAGTTCCCGGGACAGGGGATACGGGGAGCTGTTTTTT. Based on the CDR3 plus reference TRBV2 and TRBJ2-2, the full variable domain is EPEVTQTPSHQVTQMGQEVILRCVPISNHLYFYWYRQILGQKVEFLVSFYNNEISEKSEIFDDQFSVERPDGSNFTLKIRSTKLEDSAMYFCASSRDRGYGELFFGEGSRLTVL.

The chain couples TRBV11-2 to TRBJ2-1; TRBD1 might be the D (6 bases). Deletions cut 5 bases from V and 0 bases from J, with 14 bases between. Germline V gives CDR1 SGHAT, CDR2 FQNNGV. This CDR3 comprises 16 residues. Written as DNA, the CDR3 is TGTGCCAGCAGCCCTAGACGAGGGGGCTCCTACAATGAGCAGTTCTTC. As protein: CASSPRRGGSYNEQFF.

The chain is built from TRBV20-1 and TRBJ1-1; 11 positions match TRBD1. The V gene end was trimmed by 3 bases and the J gene end by 5 bases; junction bases not matched to a gene: 8. CDR1 is DFQATT, CDR2 SNEGSKA, per germline (reference sequence). This CDR3 contains 15 residues. The CDR3 DNA reads as TGCAGTGCTAGTGAGTTGGGACAGGGGGTAACTGAAGCTTTCTTT. Residues: CSASELGQGVTEAFF.

This sequence joins TRBV15 and TRBJ1-4; the D is unclear. The CDR3 totals 17 residues. V lost 3 bases and J 7 bases, leaving 21 bases between the germline ends. Germline values: CDR1 LNHNV, CDR2 YYDKDF (reference sequence). DNA of the CDR3: TGTGCCACCAGCAGCCTCCAGCTAGGGAGTTCGGGTGAAAAACTGTTTTTT. Its translation: CATSSLQLGSSGEKLFF.